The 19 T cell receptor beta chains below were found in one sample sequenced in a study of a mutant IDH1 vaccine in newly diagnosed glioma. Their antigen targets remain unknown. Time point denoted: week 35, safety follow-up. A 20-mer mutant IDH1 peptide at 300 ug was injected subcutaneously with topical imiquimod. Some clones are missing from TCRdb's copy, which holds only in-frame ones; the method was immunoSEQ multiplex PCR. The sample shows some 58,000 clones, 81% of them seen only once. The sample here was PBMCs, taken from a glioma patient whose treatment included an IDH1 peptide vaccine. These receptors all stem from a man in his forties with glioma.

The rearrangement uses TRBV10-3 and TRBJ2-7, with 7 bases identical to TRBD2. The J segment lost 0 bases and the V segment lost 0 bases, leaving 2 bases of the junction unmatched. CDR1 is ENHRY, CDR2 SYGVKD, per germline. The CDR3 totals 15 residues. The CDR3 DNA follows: TGTGCCATCAGTGAGTCCGGCGGGAGCTCCTACGAGCAGTACTTC. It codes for CAISESGGSSYEQYF.

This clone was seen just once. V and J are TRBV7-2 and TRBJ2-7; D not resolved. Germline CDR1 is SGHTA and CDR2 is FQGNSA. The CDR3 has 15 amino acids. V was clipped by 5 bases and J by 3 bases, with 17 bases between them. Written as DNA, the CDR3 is TGTGCCAGCAGCCGGATGTGGGCCGAGGACTACGAGCAGTACTTC. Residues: CASSRMWAEDYEQYF.

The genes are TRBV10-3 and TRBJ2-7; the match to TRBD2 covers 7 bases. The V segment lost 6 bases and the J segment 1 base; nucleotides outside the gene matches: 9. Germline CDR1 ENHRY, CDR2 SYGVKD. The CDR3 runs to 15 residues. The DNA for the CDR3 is TGTGCCATCAGCCCCGGGACTAAAAATTCCTACGAGCAGTACTTC. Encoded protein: CAISPGTKNSYEQYF.

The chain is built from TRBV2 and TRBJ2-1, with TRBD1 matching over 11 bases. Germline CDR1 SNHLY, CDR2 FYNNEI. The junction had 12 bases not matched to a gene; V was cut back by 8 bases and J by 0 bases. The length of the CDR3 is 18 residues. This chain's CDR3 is CASYGTGGLFSSYNEQFF. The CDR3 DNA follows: TGTGCCAGCTATGGGACAGGGGGACTATTTTCCTCCTACAATGAGCAGTTCTTC. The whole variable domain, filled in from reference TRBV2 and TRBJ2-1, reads EPEVTQTPSHQVTQMGQEVILRCVPISNHLYFYWYRQILGQKVEFLVSFYNNEISEKSEIFDDQFSVERPDGSNFTLKIRSTKLEDSAMYFCASYGTGGLFSSYNEQFFGPGTRLTVL.

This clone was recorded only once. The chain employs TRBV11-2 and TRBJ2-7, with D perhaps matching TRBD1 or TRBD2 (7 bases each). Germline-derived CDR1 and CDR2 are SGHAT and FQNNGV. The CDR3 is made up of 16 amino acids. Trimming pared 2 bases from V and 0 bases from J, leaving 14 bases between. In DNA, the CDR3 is TGTGCCAGCAGCTTACCTGGCAGGGGGGGCTCCTACGAGCAGTACTTC. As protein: CASSLPGRGGSYEQYF.

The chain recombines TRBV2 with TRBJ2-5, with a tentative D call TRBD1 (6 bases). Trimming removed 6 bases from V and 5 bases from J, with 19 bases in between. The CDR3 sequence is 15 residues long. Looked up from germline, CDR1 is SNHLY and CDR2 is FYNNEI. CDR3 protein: CASSDRSQGRETQYF. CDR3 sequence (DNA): TGTGCCAGCAGCGATCGCTCACAGGGAAGGGAGACCCAGTACTTC.

CDR3 amino acids: CASGNVGTGELFF. The CDR3 bases are TGTGCCAGCGGCAACGTAGGCACCGGGGAGCTGTTTTTT. V usage is TRBV11-3 and J usage is TRBJ2-2; D call uncertain. V lost 8 bases, J lost 4 bases, and 11 bases lay in between. Looked up from germline, CDR1 is SGHNT and CDR2 is YENEEA. This CDR3 has 13 residues. Full variable domain (rest looked up from reference TRBV11-3 and TRBJ2-2): EAGVVQSPRYKIIEKKQPVAFWCNPISGHNTLYWYLQNLGQGPELLIRYENEEAVDDSQLPKDRFSAERLKGVDSTLKIQPAELGDSAVYLCASGNVGTGELFFGEGSRLTVL.

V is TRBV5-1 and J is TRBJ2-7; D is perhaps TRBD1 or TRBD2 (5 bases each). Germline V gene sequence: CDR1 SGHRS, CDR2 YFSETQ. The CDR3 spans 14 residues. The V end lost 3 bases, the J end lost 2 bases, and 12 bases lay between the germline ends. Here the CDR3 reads CASSWDGWTYEQYF. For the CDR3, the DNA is TGCGCCAGCAGCTGGGACGGGTGGACCTACGAGCAGTACTTC.

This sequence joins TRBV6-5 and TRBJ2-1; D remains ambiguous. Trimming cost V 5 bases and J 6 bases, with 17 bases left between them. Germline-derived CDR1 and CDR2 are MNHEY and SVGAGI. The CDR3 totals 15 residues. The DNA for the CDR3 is TGTGCCAGCAGTCCTCGACGGGCCCTGGGCAATGAGCAGTTCTTC. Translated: CASSPRRALGNEQFF.

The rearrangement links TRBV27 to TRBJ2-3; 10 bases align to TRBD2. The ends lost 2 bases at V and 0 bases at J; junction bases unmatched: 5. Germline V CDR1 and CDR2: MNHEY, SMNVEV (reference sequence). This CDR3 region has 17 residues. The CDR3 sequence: CASSLTRLAGSTDTQYF. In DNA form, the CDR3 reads TGTGCCAGCAGTTTAACCCGACTAGCGGGCAGCACAGATACGCAGTATTTT.

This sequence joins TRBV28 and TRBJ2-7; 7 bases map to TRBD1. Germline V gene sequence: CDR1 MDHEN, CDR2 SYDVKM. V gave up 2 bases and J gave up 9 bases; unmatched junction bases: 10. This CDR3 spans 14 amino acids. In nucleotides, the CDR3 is TGTGCCAGCAGTTTAGAAGACAGGGAAGGGGTGCAGTACTTC. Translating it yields CASSLEDREGVQYF.

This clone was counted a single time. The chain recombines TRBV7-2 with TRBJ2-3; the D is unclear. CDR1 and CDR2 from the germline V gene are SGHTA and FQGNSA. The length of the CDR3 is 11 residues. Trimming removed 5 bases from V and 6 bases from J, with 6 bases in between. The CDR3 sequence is CASSQKDTQYF. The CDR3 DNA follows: TGTGCCAGCAGCCAGAAGGATACGCAGTATTTT.

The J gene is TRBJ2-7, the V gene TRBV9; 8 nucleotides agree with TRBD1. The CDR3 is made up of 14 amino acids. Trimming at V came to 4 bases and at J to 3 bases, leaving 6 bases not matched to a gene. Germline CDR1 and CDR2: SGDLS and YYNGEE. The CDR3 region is CASSPRTGLYEQYF. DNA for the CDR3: TGTGCCAGCAGCCCCCGGACAGGGCTCTACGAGCAGTACTTC.

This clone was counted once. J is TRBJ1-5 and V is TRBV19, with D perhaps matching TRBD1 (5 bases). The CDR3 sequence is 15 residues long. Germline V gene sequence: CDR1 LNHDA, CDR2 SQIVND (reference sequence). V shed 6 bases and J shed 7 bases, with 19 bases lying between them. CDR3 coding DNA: TGTGCCAGTAGCGGTATCAGGGTAGAAGAGCAGCCCCAGCATTTT. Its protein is CASSGIRVEEQPQHF.

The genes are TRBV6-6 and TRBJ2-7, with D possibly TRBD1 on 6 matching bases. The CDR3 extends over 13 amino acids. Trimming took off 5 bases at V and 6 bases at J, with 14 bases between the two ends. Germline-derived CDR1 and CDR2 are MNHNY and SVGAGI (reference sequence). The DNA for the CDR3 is TGTGCCAGCAGTCCTACAGGGTTGCCCGAGCAGTACTTC. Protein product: CASSPTGLPEQYF.

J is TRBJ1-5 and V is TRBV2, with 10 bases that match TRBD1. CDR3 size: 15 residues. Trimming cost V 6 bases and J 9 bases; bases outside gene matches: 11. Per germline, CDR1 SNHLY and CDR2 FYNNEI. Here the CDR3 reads CASRAGTGEYLPQHF. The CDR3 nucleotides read TGTGCCAGCAGGGCCGGGACAGGGGAATATTTGCCCCAGCATTTT.

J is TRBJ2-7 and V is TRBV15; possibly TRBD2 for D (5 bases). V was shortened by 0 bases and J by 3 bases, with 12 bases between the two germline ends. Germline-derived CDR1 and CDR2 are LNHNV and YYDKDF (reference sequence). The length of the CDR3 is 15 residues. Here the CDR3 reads CATSRDLLADYEQYF. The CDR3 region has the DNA TGTGCCACCAGCAGAGATCTGCTAGCAGACTACGAGCAGTACTTC.

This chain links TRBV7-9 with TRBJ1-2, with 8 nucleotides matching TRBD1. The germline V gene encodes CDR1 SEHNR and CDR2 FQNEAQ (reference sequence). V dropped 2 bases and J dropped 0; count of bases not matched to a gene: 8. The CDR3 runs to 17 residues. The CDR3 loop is CASSLRHGQGSNYGYTF. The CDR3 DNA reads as TGTGCCAGCAGCTTACGTCACGGACAGGGCTCTAACTATGGCTACACCTTC.

The CDR3 loop is CASSPTIVAGGEQYF. DNA for the CDR3: TGTGCCAGCTCACCCACGATCGTAGCGGGAGGCGAGCAGTACTTC. V is TRBV18 and J is TRBJ2-7; 10 nucleotides line up with TRBD2. This CDR3 is built from 15 residues. The V and J ends lost 3 bases and 6 bases, in that order; junction bases with no gene match: 8. Germline V CDR1 and CDR2: KGHSH, LQKENI. Full variable domain (outside the CDR3, taken from reference TRBV18 and TRBJ2-7): NAGVMQNPRHLVRRRGQEARLRCSPMKGHSHVYWYRQLPEEGLKFMVYLQKENIIDESGMPKERFSAEFPKEGPSILRIQQVVRGDSAAYFCASSPTIVAGGEQYFGPGTRLTVT.